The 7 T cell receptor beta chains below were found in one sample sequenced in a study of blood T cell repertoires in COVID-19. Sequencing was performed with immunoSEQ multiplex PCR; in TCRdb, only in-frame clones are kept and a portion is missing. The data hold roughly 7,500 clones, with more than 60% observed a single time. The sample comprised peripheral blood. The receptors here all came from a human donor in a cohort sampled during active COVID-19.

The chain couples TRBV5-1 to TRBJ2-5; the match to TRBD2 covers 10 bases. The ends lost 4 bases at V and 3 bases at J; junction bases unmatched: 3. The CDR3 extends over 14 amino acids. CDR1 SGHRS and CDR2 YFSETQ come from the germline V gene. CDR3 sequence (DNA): TGCGCCAGCAGCCCTCTAGCGGGAGAAGAGACCCAGTACTTC. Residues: CASSPLAGEETQYF.

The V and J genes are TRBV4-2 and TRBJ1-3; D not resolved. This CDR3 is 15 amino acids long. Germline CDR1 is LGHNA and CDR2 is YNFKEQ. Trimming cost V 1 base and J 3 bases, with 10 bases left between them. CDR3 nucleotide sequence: TGTGCCAGCAGCCAAGGCCTGGAGGGTGGAAACACCATATATTTT. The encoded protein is CASSQGLEGGNTIYF.

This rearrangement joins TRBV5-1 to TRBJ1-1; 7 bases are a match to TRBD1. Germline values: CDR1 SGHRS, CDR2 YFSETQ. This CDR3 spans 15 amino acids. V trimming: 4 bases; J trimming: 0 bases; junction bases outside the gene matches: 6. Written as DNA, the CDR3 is TGCGCCAGCAGCAAGGACAGGAAATTGAACACTGAAGCTTTCTTT. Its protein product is CASSKDRKLNTEAFF.

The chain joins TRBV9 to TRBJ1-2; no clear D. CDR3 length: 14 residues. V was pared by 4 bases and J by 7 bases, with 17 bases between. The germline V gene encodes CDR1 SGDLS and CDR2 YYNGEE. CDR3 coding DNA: TGTGCCAGCAGCCCCTCCGGGTCCGGCGCTGGCTACACCTTC. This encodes CASSPSGSGAGYTF.

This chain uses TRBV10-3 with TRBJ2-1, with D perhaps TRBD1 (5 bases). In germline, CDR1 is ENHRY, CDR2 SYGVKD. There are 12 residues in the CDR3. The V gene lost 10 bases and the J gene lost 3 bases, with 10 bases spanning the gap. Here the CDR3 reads CATGTGYNEQFF. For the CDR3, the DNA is TGTGCCACCGGAACAGGCTACAATGAGCAGTTCTTC.

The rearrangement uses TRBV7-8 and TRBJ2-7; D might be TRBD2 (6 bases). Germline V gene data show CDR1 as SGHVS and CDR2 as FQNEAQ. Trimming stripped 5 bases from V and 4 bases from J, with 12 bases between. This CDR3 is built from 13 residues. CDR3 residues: CASSLGLLYEQYF. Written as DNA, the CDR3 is TGTGCCAGCAGCCTGGGACTCCTTTACGAGCAGTACTTC.

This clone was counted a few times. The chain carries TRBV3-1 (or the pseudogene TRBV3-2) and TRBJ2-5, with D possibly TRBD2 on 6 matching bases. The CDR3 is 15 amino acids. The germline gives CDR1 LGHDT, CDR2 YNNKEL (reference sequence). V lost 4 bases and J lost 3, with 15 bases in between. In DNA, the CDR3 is TGTGCCAGCAGCCCACTGCGGCGGGATAAAGAGACCCAGTACTTC. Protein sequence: CASSPLRRDKETQYF.